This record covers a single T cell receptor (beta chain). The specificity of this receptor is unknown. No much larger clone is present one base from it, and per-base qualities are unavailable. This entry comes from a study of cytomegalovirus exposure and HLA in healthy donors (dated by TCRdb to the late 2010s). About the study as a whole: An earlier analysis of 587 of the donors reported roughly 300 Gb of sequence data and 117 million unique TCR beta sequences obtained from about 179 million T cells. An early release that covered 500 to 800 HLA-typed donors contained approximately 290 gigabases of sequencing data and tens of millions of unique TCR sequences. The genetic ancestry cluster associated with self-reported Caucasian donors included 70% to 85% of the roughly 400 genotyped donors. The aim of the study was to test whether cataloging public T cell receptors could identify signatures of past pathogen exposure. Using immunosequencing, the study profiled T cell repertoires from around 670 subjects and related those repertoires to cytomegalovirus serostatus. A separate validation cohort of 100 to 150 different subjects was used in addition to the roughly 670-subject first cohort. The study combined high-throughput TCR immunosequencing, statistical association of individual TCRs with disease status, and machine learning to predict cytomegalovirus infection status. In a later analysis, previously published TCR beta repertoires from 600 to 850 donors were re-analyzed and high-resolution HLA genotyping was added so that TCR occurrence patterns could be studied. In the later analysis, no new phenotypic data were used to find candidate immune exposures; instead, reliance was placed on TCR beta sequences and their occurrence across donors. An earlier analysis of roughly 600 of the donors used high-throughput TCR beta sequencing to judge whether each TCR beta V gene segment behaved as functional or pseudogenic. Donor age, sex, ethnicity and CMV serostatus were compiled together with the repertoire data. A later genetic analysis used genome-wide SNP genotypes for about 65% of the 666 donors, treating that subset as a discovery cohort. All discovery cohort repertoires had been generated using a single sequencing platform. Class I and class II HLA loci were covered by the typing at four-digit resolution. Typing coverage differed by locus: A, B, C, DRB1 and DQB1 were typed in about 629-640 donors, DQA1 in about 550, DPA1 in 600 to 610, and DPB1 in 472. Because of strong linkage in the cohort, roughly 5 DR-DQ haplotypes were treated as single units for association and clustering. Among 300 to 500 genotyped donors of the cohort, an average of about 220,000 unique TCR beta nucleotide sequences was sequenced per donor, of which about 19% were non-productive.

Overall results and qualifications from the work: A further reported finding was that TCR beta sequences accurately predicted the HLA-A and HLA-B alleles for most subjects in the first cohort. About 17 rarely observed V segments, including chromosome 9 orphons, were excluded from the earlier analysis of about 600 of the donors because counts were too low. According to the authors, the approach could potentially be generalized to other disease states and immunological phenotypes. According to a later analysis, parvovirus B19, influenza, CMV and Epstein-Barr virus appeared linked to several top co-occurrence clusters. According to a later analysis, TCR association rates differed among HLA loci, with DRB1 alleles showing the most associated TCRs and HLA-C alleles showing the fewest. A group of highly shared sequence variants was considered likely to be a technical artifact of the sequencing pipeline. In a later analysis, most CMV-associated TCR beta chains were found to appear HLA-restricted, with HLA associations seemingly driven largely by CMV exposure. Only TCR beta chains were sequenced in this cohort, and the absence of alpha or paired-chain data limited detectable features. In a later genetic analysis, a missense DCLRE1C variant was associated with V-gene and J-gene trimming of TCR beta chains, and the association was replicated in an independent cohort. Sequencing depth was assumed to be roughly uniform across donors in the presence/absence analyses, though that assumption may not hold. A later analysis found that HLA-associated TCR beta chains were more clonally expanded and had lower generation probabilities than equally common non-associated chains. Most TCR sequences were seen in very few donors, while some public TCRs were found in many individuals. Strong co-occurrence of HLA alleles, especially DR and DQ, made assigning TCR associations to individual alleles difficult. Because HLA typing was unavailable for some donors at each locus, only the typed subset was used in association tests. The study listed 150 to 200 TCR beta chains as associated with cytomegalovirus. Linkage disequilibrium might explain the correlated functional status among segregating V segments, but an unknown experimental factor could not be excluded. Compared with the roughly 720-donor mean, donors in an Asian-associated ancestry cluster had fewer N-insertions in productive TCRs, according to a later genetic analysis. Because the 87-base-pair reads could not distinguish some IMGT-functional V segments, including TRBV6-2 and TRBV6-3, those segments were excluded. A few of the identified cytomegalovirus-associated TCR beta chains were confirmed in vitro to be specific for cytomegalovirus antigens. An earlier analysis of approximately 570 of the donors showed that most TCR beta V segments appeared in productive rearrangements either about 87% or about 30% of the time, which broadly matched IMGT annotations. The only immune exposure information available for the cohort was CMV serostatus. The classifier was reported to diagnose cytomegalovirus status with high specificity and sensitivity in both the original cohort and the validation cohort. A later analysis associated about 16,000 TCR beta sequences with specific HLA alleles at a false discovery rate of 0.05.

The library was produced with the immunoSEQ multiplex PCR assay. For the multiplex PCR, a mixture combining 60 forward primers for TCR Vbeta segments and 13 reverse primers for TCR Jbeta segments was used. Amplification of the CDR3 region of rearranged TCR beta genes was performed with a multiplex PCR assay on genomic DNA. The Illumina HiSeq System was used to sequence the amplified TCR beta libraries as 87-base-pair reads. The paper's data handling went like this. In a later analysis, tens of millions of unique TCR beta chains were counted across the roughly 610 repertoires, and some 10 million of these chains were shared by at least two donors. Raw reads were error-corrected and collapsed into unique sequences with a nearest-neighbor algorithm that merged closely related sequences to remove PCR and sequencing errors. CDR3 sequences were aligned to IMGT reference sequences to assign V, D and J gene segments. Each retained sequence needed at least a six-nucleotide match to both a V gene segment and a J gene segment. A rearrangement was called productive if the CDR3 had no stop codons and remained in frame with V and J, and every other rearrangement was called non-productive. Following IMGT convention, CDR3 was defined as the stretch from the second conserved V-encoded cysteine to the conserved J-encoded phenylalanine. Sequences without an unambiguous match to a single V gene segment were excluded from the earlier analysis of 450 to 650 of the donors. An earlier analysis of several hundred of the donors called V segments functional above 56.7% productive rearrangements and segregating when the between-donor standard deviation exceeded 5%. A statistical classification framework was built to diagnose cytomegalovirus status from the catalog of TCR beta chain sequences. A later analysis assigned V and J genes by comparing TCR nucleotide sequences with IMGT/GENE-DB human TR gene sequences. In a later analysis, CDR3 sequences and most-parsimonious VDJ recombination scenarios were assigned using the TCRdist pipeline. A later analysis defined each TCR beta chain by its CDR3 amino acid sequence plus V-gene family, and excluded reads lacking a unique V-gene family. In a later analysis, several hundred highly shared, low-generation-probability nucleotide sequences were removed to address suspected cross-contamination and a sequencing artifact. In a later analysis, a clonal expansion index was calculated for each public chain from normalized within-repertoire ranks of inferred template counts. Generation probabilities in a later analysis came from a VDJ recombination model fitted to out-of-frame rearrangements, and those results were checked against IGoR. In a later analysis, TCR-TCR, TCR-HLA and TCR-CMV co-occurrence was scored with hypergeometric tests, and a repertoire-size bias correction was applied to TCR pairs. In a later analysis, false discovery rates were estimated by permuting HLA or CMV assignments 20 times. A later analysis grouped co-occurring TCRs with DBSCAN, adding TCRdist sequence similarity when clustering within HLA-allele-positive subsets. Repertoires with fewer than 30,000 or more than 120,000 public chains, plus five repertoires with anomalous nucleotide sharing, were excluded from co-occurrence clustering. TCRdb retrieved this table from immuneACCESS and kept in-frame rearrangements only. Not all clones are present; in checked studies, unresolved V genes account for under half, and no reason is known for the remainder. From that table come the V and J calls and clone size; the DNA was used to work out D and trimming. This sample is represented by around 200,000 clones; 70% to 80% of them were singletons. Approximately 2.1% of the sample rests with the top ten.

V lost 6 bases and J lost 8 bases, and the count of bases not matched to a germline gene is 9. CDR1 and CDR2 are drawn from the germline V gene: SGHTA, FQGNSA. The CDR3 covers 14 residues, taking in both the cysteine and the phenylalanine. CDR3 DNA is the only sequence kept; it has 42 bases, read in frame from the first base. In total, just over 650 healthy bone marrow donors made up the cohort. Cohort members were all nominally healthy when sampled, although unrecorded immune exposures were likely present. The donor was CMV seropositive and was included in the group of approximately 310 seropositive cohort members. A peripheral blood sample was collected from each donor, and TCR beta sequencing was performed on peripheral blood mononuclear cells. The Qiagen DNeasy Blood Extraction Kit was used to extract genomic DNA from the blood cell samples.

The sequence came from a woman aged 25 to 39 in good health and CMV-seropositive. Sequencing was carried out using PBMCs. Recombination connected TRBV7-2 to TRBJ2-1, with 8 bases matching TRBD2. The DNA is TGTGCCAGCAGTCACGGGGGGGCCTATGATGAGCAGTTCTTC. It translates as CASSHGGAYDEQFF.